This passage covers 10 T cell receptor beta chains from one sample sequenced in a study of blood T cell repertoires in COVID-19. Clones were sequenced by immunoSEQ multiplex PCR, and TCRdb holds only the in-frame ones, with some missing. The profile shows about 100,000 clones, roughly 90% of them singletons. The specimen was peripheral blood. All receptors come from a man aged 50 to 59 with active COVID-19.

This chain links TRBV7-2 with TRBJ2-1; 12 nucleotides match TRBD2. CDR1 SGHTA and CDR2 FQGNSA come from the germline V gene. The CDR3 totals 17 residues. The junction had 5 bases not matched to a gene; V was cut back by 4 bases and J by 1 base. The CDR3 DNA reads TGTGCCAGCAGCTCAGGACTAGCGGGGCGGTCCTACAATGAGCAGTTCTTC. Translated: CASSSGLAGRSYNEQFF.

The J gene is TRBJ1-1, the V gene TRBV5-6, with 11 bases fitting TRBD1. The germline V gene has CDR1 SGHDT and CDR2 YYEEEE. Germline trimming cut 5 bases from V and 7 bases from J; bases unmatched to any gene: 13. CDR3 length equals 16 residues. CDR3 amino acids: CASSGTGGVYRIEAFF. CDR3 sequence (DNA): TGTGCCAGCAGTGGGACAGGGGGTGTGTATCGCATTGAAGCTTTCTTT.

The chain links TRBV4-2 to TRBJ1-6; a weak D match, TRBD1 (6 bases). Trimming shortened V by 0 bases and J by 8 bases, and 17 bases separated the two germline ends. This CDR3 is built from 17 residues. Germline V gives CDR1 LGHNA, CDR2 YNFKEQ. CDR3 in DNA: TGTGCCAGCAGCCAAGATCTTTCAGGGGCCGGTGATTCACCCCTCCACTTT. This translates into CASSQDLSGAGDSPLHF.

In its sample, this clone was seen a few times. The chain links TRBV7-9 to TRBJ1-1; 8 bases match TRBD1. The ends lost 5 bases at V and 4 bases at J; junction bases unmatched: 9. The length of the CDR3 is 15 residues. Germline V gene lookup returns CDR1 SEHNR and CDR2 FQNEAQ (reference sequence). The CDR3 nucleotides are TGTGCCAGCAGCGGACAGGGTCTTGTCGGCACTGAAGCTTTCTTT. This sequence encodes CASSGQGLVGTEAFF.

The V and J genes are TRBV25-1 and TRBJ1-4; 8 nucleotides align to TRBD1. Germline assignment: CDR1 MGHDK and CDR2 SYGVNS. The length of the CDR3 is 16 residues. V lost 4 bases to trimming and J lost 8 bases; unmatched junction nucleotides: 12. The CDR3, as DNA: TGTGCCAGCAGTGGGGGAAGGGACAGGCTGCGGGAAAAACTGTTTTTT. Protein product: CASSGGRDRLREKLFF.

This chain uses TRBV5-6 with TRBJ1-6, with D possibly matching TRBD1 (6 bases). The germline V gene has CDR1 SGHDT and CDR2 YYEEEE. This CDR3 has 14 amino acids. V was clipped by 4 bases and J by 9 bases, with 14 bases between them. Here the CDR3 reads CASSRRDIASPLHF. CDR3 coding DNA: TGTGCCAGCAGCCGCCGGGACATAGCTTCACCCCTCCACTTT.

V gene TRBV7-2 combines with J gene TRBJ1-2; 7 bases agree with TRBD1. Germline values: CDR1 SGHTA, CDR2 FQGNSA. This CDR3 spans 14 amino acids. V shed 4 bases and J 10 bases; nucleotides not matched to a gene: 12. The CDR3 DNA follows: TGTGCCAGCAGCTCCATAGGGACAGCTCCTGTCTACACCTTC. Translation: CASSSIGTAPVYTF.

The chain combines TRBV6-5 with TRBJ2-1; D might be TRBD2 (6 bases). Germline CDR1 is MNHEY and CDR2 is SVGAGI. V was trimmed by 8 bases and J by 0 bases, leaving 11 bases between them. The CDR3 contains 14 residues. CDR3 loop: CASRRDSSYNEQFF. CDR3 DNA sequence: TGTGCCAGCCGCCGGGACTCCTCCTACAATGAGCAGTTCTTC.

V and J are TRBV3-1 (or the pseudogene TRBV3-2) and TRBJ1-2; D gene uncertain. Germline V gene lookup returns CDR1 LGHDT and CDR2 YNNKEL (reference sequence). The CDR3 runs to 15 residues. Trimming left V 1 base short and J 1 base short, with 10 bases between. For the CDR3, the DNA is TGTGCCAGCAGCCAAGTGTGGCAGGTTAACTATGGCTACACCTTC. It is translated as CASSQVWQVNYGYTF.

The chain employs TRBV7-9 and TRBJ2-2; 8 bases match TRBD1. V shed 0 bases, J shed 3 bases, and the junction held 6 bases outside the gene matches. The CDR3 is 17 residues long. Germline assignment: CDR1 SEHNR and CDR2 FQNEAQ (reference sequence). The CDR3 here is CASSLAVAGGYTGELFF. The CDR3 bases are TGTGCCAGCAGCTTAGCGGTTGCAGGGGGCTACACCGGGGAGCTGTTTTTT.